The entry that follows covers one T cell receptor (beta chain) sequence. Its antigen is unknown. This may come from a read error, since a much larger clone is one base off. The CDR3 extends over 14 amino acids. Per germline, CDR1 LGHDT and CDR2 YNNKEL (reference sequence). This sample is drawn from a study of CD8+CD57+ T cells in acquired aplastic anemia. Study-level information: An average of around 3.5 ug of DNA was obtained from sorted CD4+ and CD8+ cells. On average, healthy donors gave 8.5 million to 14 million reads for CD4+ cells.

Study-level results: Patients were compared with controls for CD8+ Simpson's diversity, and no significant difference emerged. Researchers report that fewer than 30 CD8+ CDR3 sequences appeared in both patients and controls.

TCR beta VDJ and CDR3 profiling used genomic DNA as template. Using its own MiXCR run on the reads, TCRdb lists one record per CDR3 protein. The sample has some 150,000 distinct CDR3 sequences, 40% to 45% seen once; the top ten hold roughly 8.4%. The chain uses TRBV3-1 and TRBJ2-1, with D perhaps being TRBD1 or TRBD2 (5 bases each). The sample consisted of sorted CD4+, CD8+, or CD8+CD57+ T cells (not recorded which) from PBMCs. The receptor's source is a human donor in good health, serving as a control. The CDR3 loop reads CASSQGGTRNGQFF. CDR3 nucleotides: TGTGCCAGCAGCCAAGGTGGGACGCGGAATGGGCAGTTCTTC.